The rows below give T cell receptor beta chains drawn from one sample of a study of CD8 T cells in ankylosing spondylitis. TCRdb recomputed calls from the 5' RACE reads with MiXCR, one row per CDR3 protein. The sample shows about 250,000 distinct CDR3 sequences, 30% to 40% of them seen only once. Sample: blood, either unsorted or a sorted T cell fraction (not recorded which). Receptors were obtained from a male donor with ankylosing spondylitis or in good health (not recorded which). Each CDR3 is given with its conserved first and last residue. Fields, in order: clone size, V gene, J gene, D gene, CDR3 protein, CDR3 DNA. The D gene is left open where the match is weak. Not all rows give a size; the values are once, few, many and, for expanded clones, a class.

>few|TRBV15|TRBJ1-2|-
CATSRDPVPNYGYTF
TGTGCCACCAGCAGAGATCCAGTTCCTAACTATGGCTACACCTTC
>-|TRBV20-1|TRBJ1-5|TRBD1
CSARTGGSGQPQHF
TGCAGTGCTAGGACAGGGGGCTCCGGTCAGCCCCAGCATTTT
>-|TRBV12-3/TRBV12-4|TRBJ1-6|-
CASTTQGGSPLHF
TGTGCCAGCACCACACAGGGTGGGTCACCCCTCCACTTT
>-|TRBV5-1|TRBJ1-2|-
CASSVGQDGDGYTF
TGCGCCAGCAGCGTCGGCCAGGATGGGGATGGCTACACCTTC
>-|TRBV7-7|TRBJ2-1|-
CASSFRSLRSYNEQFF
TGTGCTAGCAGTTTCCGATCACTTCGATCCTACAATGAGCAGTTCTTC
>once|TRBV4-2|TRBJ2-1|-
CASSPLTGSYNEQFF
TGTGCCAGCAGCCCTTTGACAGGTTCCTACAATGAGCAGTTCTTC
>-|TRBV5-5|TRBJ2-2|-
CASSLVGQGTGELFF
TGTGCCAGCAGCTTGGTTGGGCAGGGTACCGGGGAGCTGTTTTTT
>few|TRBV12-3/TRBV12-4|TRBJ1-4|-
CASSLTVGEKLFF
TGTGCCAGCAGTTTAACGGTGGGCGAAAAACTGTTTTTT
>-|TRBV6-1|TRBJ1-2|-
CASRQLYGYTF
TGTGCCAGCAGACAGCTTTATGGCTACACCTTC
>few|TRBV5-5|TRBJ1-2|TRBD1
CASSGGTGARVHYGYTF
TGTGCCAGCAGCGGCGGGACAGGGGCAAGGGTTCACTATGGCTACACCTTC
>few|TRBV12-3/TRBV12-4|TRBJ2-7|-
CASSSRDSYEQYF
TGTGCCAGCAGTTCGAGGGACTCCTACGAGCAGTACTTC
>-|TRBV6-2/TRBV6-3|TRBJ2-5|TRBD2
CASSGLAGYSETQYF
TGTGCCAGCAGTGGACTAGCGGGGTATTCGGAGACCCAGTACTTC
>-|TRBV20-1|TRBJ2-3|-
CSARDPTISTDTQYF
TGCAGTGCTAGAGACCCGACGATTAGCACAGATACGCAGTATTTT
>-|TRBV5-1|TRBJ2-3|-
CASSSAVSTDTQYF
TGCGCCAGCAGCTCTGCGGTGAGCACAGATACGCAGTATTTT
>-|TRBV29-1|TRBJ2-3|-
CSVERNGQSDTQYF
TGCAGCGTTGAAAGAAACGGGCAGTCAGATACGCAGTATTTT
>-|TRBV2|TRBJ2-2|-
CASSEFTTSTGELFF
TGTGCCAGCAGTGAATTTACGACGAGCACCGGGGAGCTGTTTTTT
>-|TRBV5-1|TRBJ2-1|TRBD1
CASSLAIWTGGNEQFF
TGCGCCAGCAGCTTGGCCATCTGGACAGGGGGGAATGAGCAGTTCTTC
>once|TRBV24-1|TRBJ1-2|TRBD1
CATSDDRGYGYTF
TGTGCCACCAGTGATGACAGGGGCTATGGCTACACCTTC
>-|TRBV24-1|TRBJ2-3|TRBD1
CATSEPGQGTDTQYF
TGTGCCACCAGTGAACCGGGACAGGGGACAGATACGCAGTATTTT
>-|TRBV7-9|TRBJ2-2|-
CASSLSTGRAGELFF
TGTGCCAGCAGCTTATCAACAGGGCGGGCCGGGGAGCTGTTTTTT
>-|TRBV20-1|TRBJ1-5|-
CSARAPGNQPQHF
TGCAGTGCTAGAGCCCCGGGAAATCAGCCCCAGCATTTT
>many|TRBV10-3|TRBJ2-1|-
CAISDEGYNEQFF
TGTGCCATCAGTGATGAGGGCTACAATGAGCAGTTCTTC
>once|TRBV7-2|TRBJ2-4|-
CASSLPPENIQYF
TGTGCCAGCAGCTTACCGCCTGAAAACATTCAGTACTTC
>-|TRBV7-3|TRBJ1-6|-
CASSLTRRTRYNSPLHF
TGTGCCAGCAGCTTAACGCGGAGGACCCGCTATAATTCACCCCTCCACTTT
>few|TRBV20-1|TRBJ1-6|-
CSARDKQGGSSYNSPLHF
TGCAGTGCTAGAGATAAACAGGGAGGAAGCTCCTATAATTCACCCCTCCACTTT
>-|TRBV6-6|TRBJ2-3|-
CASTGSTDTQYF
TGTGCCAGCACTGGGAGCACAGATACGCAGTATTTT
>many|TRBV29-1|TRBJ2-1|-
CSERATGNDEQFF
TGCAGCGAACGCGCGACAGGTAATGATGAGCAGTTCTTC
>-|TRBV20-1|TRBJ1-5|-
CSATQGSNQPQHF
TGCAGTGCTACCCAGGGGTCGAATCAGCCCCAGCATTTT
>-|TRBV7-2|TRBJ2-1|-
CASSAGAYDEQFF
TGTGCCAGCAGCGCAGGGGCATACGATGAGCAGTTCTTC
>-|TRBV11-1|TRBJ2-5|TRBD1
CASSLVGEPGQGQETQYF
TGTGCCAGCAGCTTAGTGGGAGAACCGGGACAGGGCCAAGAGACCCAGTACTTC
>-|TRBV5-1|TRBJ2-1|TRBD2
CASSLLVGGGSDEQFF
TGCGCCAGCAGCTTGCTGGTAGGCGGGGGGTCAGATGAGCAGTTCTTC